What follows describes a single TCR beta chain. The data originate from a study of blood T cell repertoires in COVID-19. Whole-study context: The United States, Italy and Spain supplied acute and convalescent COVID-19 samples. The cDNA or gDNA used as material had been derived from T cells, B-cell-depleted T cells, or PBMCs.

Original data processing: Reference gene primer amplification gave nucleated cell count estimates. The repertoire was sequenced with immunoSEQ multiplex PCR; TCRdb's copy has only in-frame clones and lacks some. V, J and clone size were drawn from that table, and D and trimming were deduced from the DNA. This sample carries roughly 130,000 clones, 80% to 90% of them seen once, and the ten largest clones take 10% to 13%. This CDR3 contains 17 residues. Germline-derived CDR1 and CDR2 are SGHAT and FQNNGV. V shed 5 bases and J 3 bases; nucleotides not matched to a gene: 7. The TCR sequence derives from a man in his sixties with active or convalescent COVID-19. The rearrangement uses TRBV11-2 and TRBJ2-1; TRBD2 matches 13 bases. The sequenced sample was peripheral blood. Written as DNA, the CDR3 is TGTGCCAGCAGCCTTTGGACTAGCGGGAGTGGCTACAATGAGCAGTTCTTC. Translated: CASSLWTSGSGYNEQFF.